This passage covers 11 T cell receptor beta chains from one sample sequenced in a study of shared clonotypes between healthy human individuals. Clones were sequenced by immunoSEQ multiplex PCR, and TCRdb holds only the in-frame ones, with some missing. The top ten clones hold 0.13% of a sample with millions of clones, 95% of them seen once. The source material was naive CD4+ T cells sorted from blood. Noted subset: CD45RA+ positively selected. These receptor sequences come from a man between 18 and 29 years old in good health.

CDR3 region: CASSSPGGTQYF. CDR3 nucleotides: TGTGCCAGCAGTTCTCCTGGGGGTACGCAGTACTTC. V and J are TRBV6-1 and TRBJ2-7; D tentatively reads TRBD1 or TRBD2 (5 bases each). The CDR3 is 12 amino acids. Germline V gene lookup returns CDR1 MNHNS and CDR2 SASEGT. Trimming stripped 5 bases from V and 9 bases from J, with 14 bases between.

V and J are TRBV28 and TRBJ1-6, with D perhaps TRBD1 (5 bases). V lost 3 bases, J lost 6 bases, and 18 bases lay in between. This CDR3 has 17 amino acids. Germline assignment: CDR1 MDHEN and CDR2 SYDVKM. CDR3 DNA: TGTGCCAGCAGTTTGCGGGGATCGGGGGTGTCTAATTCACCCCTCCACTTT. Residues: CASSLRGSGVSNSPLHF.

With regard to this clone: At one end the junction does not follow the germline gene, possibly because of a read error. The chain employs TRBV4-1 and TRBJ2-1; 7 nucleotides match TRBD1. Germline CDR1 reads MGHRA; CDR2 reads YSYEKL. The CDR3 loop spans 17 amino acids. CDR3 coding DNA: TGCGCCAGCAACCAAGATAGTACTGGGACAGCGCACAATGAGCAGTTCTTC. This encodes CASNQDSTGTAHNEQFF.

The gene calls are TRBV6-1 and TRBJ2-7, with 7 bases identical to TRBD1. Trimming at V came to 6 bases and at J to 3 bases, leaving 2 bases not matched to a gene. Germline-derived CDR1 and CDR2 are MNHNS and SASEGT. The CDR3 loop spans 12 amino acids. The CDR3 protein is CASSRGIYEQYF. CDR3 sequence (DNA): TGTGCCAGCAGCAGGGGGATCTACGAGCAGTACTTC.

This clone came up once. V is TRBV5-4 and J is TRBJ1-4; possibly TRBD1 for D (5 bases). Per germline, CDR1 SGHNT and CDR2 YYREEE (reference sequence). Trimming removed 4 bases at V and 4 bases at J, with 14 bases between. The CDR3 sequence is 15 residues long. The CDR3 sequence is CASSDGRDGNEKLFF. The CDR3 region has the DNA TGTGCCAGCAGCGACGGAAGGGACGGTAATGAAAAACTGTTTTTT.

This chain uses TRBV12-2 with TRBJ1-1; the listed D gene, TRBD1, was not tested against the DNA. TRBV12-2 is flagged as a pseudogene. The CDR3 runs 15 residues. CDR3 in amino acids: CASRLGQGVNTEAFF. DNA for the CDR3: TGTGCAAGTCGCTTAGGACAGGGGGTGAACACTGAAGCTTTCTTT.

V is TRBV9 and J is TRBJ1-6; a possible D gene is TRBD1 (5 bases). This CDR3 contains 15 residues. Germline CDR1 and CDR2: SGDLS and YYNGEE. The V and J ends lost 1 base and 13 bases respectively, with 18 bases between them. CDR3 nucleotide sequence: TGTGCCAGCAGCGTACAGGGCACCGGGGGGGATCCCCTCCACTTT. Residues: CASSVQGTGGDPLHF.

Concerning this clone: The same CDR3 arises from other DNA sequences in this sample as well. In DNA form, the CDR3 reads TGCGCCAGCAGCTTGGAAGGGGCGGGAACTGAAGCTTTCTTT. It codes for CASSLEGAGTEAFF. The chain employs TRBV5-1 and TRBJ1-1; D is perhaps TRBD1 (5 bases). This CDR3 contains 14 residues. The V gene's germline CDR1 is SGHRS and CDR2 YFSETQ. V dropped 0 bases and J dropped 5 bases, with 11 bases sitting between them.

V usage is TRBV10-1 and J usage is TRBJ1-5; D gene uncertain. The CDR3 is made up of 13 amino acids. Per the germline V gene, CDR1 is WNHNN and CDR2 is SYGVQD (reference sequence). V gave up 0 bases and J gave up 6 bases, with 6 bases separating them. CDR3 nucleotide sequence: TGCGCCAGCAGTGAGTCGGTGGGTCAGCCCCAGCATTTT. Its translation: CASSESVGQPQHF.

The chain recombines TRBV28 with TRBJ1-2; tentatively, D is TRBD1 (5 bases). The CDR3 runs to 12 residues. CDR1 MDHEN and CDR2 SYDVKM come from the germline V gene. Trimming removed 4 bases from V and 8 bases from J, with 11 bases in between. The CDR3 protein is CASSWTGRGYTF. Written as DNA, the CDR3 is TGTGCCAGCAGTTGGACGGGACGAGGCTACACCTTC.

As to this clone: Different DNA sequences within this sample yield the same CDR3. J is TRBJ1-1 and V is TRBV15; D unresolved. The CDR3 consists of 14 residues. The germline CDR1 and CDR2 sequences are LNHNV and YYDKDF (reference sequence). The V end lost 0 bases, the J end lost 0 bases, and 5 bases lay between the germline ends. The CDR3 spells CATSRDRVNTEAFF. Here the CDR3 DNA reads TGTGCCACCAGCAGAGATAGAGTGAACACTGAAGCTTTCTTT.